The source of this TCR beta chain is a study of spatial heterogeneity in lung cancer. In the study overall: The average appearance count of each unique TCR and UMI combination in raw reads was more than 9.5.

As for time point: sample taken at primary tumor resection. No cells were sorted before sequencing. The whole RNA sequenced was extracted from tumor, nontumor lung or frozen PBMC. Between the trimmed V and J ends, which lost 1 base and 0 bases, there was a span of 11 bases. Germline CDR1 LGHDT, CDR2 YNNKEL (reference sequence). The CDR3 has 16 amino acids. TCRdb reprocessed the 5' RACE reads via MiXCR and lists one record per CDR3 protein. The data show 35,000 to 45,000 distinct CDR3 sequences, 5% to 6.5% seen once. The receptor was isolated from a female donor with early-stage non-small cell lung cancer. Source: PBMCs, taken at surgery. The chain joins TRBV3-1 to TRBJ2-3; tentative D call: TRBD1 (6 bases). CDR3: CASSQGTGLSTDTQYF. The DNA for the CDR3 is TGTGCCAGCAGCCAAGGCACAGGGCTTAGCACAGATACGCAGTATTTT.